This T cell receptor (beta chain) was recovered during a study of blood T cell repertoires in COVID-19. Looking at the study overall: T cells, B-cell-depleted T cells, or PBMCs supplied cDNA or gDNA.

Trimming took off 5 bases at V and 2 bases at J, with 12 bases between the two ends. The CDR3 sequence is 14 residues long. CDR1 and CDR2 (germline): ENHRY, SYGVKD. Method: immunoSEQ multiplex PCR; TCRdb's copy keeps in-frame clones and lacks some. The sample holds about 320,000 clones, about 82% seen once. This clonotype originated in a human donor in a cohort sampled during active COVID-19. The sequencing input was peripheral blood. The chain couples TRBV10-3 to TRBJ1-2; weak D call: TRBD1 (5 bases). CDR3 nucleotide sequence: TGTGCCATCAGTAGGGGTCAGGGAAACTATGGCTACACCTTC. Its translation: CAISRGQGNYGYTF.